Sequencing of this TCR beta chain was carried out in a study of shared clonotypes between healthy human individuals. At the level of the study: Each donor had three CD4 naive, three CD4 memory, two CD8 naive and one CD8 memory plate.

Sequencing was performed with immunoSEQ multiplex PCR; in TCRdb, only in-frame clones are kept and a portion is missing. This sample yields approximately 1.9 million clones, of which 93% are seen a single time; around 1.7% belongs to the top ten. About this clone itself: Its antigen remains unknown.

Selected positively for CCR7 and CD45RO-negative, naive CD8 cells excluded terminally differentiated effector memory CD45RA+ cells. Study results and limitations: Estimated richness values were generally larger in naive subsets than in memory subsets. Rarefaction gave evidence that sorted-subset sequencing remained incomplete despite large depth. The sampled material consisted only of blood, and tissue repertoires are likely to differ.

The sequenced sample was naive CD8+ T cells from PBMCs. The receptor was isolated from a man aged 18 to 29 in good health. Some clones in this sample may be carry-over from other donors' samples.

The CDR3: CASSFGLAGSTDTQYF. DNA for the CDR3: TGTGCCAGCAGCTTTGGACTAGCGGGTAGCACAGATACGCAGTATTTT. This chain joins TRBV14 and TRBJ2-3; 11 nucleotides agree with TRBD2. The CDR3 loop spans 16 amino acids. Germline CDR1 reads SGHDN; CDR2 reads FVKESK. V shed 5 bases and J 0 bases; nucleotides not matched to a gene: 4.